Each of the 7 T cell receptor beta chains below was sequenced from the same sample in a study of CD8+ T cells in alopecia areata. It was cDNA, reverse transcribed from extracted RNA, that served as the sequencing template. Libraries were prepared by immunoSEQ multiplex PCR; TCRdb keeps only in-frame clonotypes and omits some of them. The repertoire consists of around 98,000 clones, with about 45% occurring once and the leading ten covering roughly 0.83%. Specimen: CD4+ T cells sorted from blood. Receptors originate from a human donor with alopecia areata.

For this clone: Other nucleotide sequences from this sample produce the same CDR3. The rearrangement links TRBV29-1 to TRBJ2-6, with unresolved D. Germline loops: CDR1 SQVTM, CDR2 ANQGSEA. This CDR3 is built from 13 residues. V was clipped by 6 bases and J by 0 bases, with 6 bases between them. CDR3 region: CSVGFSGANVLTF. In DNA, the CDR3 is TGCAGCGTGGGCTTCTCTGGGGCCAACGTCCTGACTTTC.

The chain links TRBV30 to TRBJ1-1; D possibly corresponds to TRBD1 (6 bases). Trimming pared 7 bases from V and 3 bases from J, leaving 18 bases between. The CDR3 runs 14 residues. The germline V gene encodes CDR1 GTSNPN and CDR2 SVGIG (reference sequence). The CDR3 DNA reads TGTGCCTATGATGCTCAGGGGCGCGACACTGAAGCTTTCTTT. It specifies CAYDAQGRDTEAFF. Looking up the rest from reference TRBV30 and TRBJ1-1 gives the full variable domain: SQTIHQWPATLVQPVGSPLSLECTVEGTSNPNLYWYRQAAGRGLQLLFYSVGIGQISSEVPQNLSASRPQDRQFILSSKKLLLSDSGFYLCAYDAQGRDTEAFFGQGTRLTVV.

This clone appeared a single time. The V gene is TRBV5-1, the J gene TRBJ2-3; D unclear. Germline values: CDR1 SGHRS, CDR2 YFSETQ. The CDR3 runs to 11 residues. Trimming left V 6 bases short and J 6 bases short, with 8 bases between. The CDR3 reads CASKLGDTQYF. The CDR3 DNA is TGCGCCAGCAAGCTAGGGGATACGCAGTATTTT.

The chain links TRBV2 to TRBJ2-7, with 7 bases aligning to TRBD1. Trimming at V came to 6 bases and at J to 0 bases, leaving 2 bases not matched to a gene. There are 13 residues in the CDR3. Germline loops: CDR1 SNHLY, CDR2 FYNNEI. The CDR3 DNA reads TGTGCCAGCAGGGACAGGAACTCCTACGAGCAGTACTTC. Residues: CASRDRNSYEQYF. The full variable domain, rest sourced from reference TRBV2 and TRBJ2-7, is EPEVTQTPSHQVTQMGQEVILRCVPISNHLYFYWYRQILGQKVEFLVSFYNNEISEKSEIFDDQFSVERPDGSNFTLKIRSTKLEDSAMYFCASRDRNSYEQYFGPGTRLTVT.

This clone has a handful of counts. The rearrangement uses TRBV18 and TRBJ2-5; the D gene could be TRBD1 or TRBD2 (5 bases each). The CDR3 consists of 16 residues. V was shortened by 3 bases and J by 5 bases, with 19 bases between the two germline ends. The V gene's germline CDR1 is KGHSH and CDR2 LQKENI. CDR3 protein: CASSPPPGRLDETQYF. As DNA, the CDR3 is TGTGCCAGCTCACCTCCGCCGGGGCGGTTGGACGAGACCCAGTACTTC. Variable domain in full (rest from reference TRBV18 and TRBJ2-5): NAGVMQNPRHLVRRRGQEARLRCSPMKGHSHVYWYRQLPEEGLKFMVYLQKENIIDESGMPKERFSAEFPKEGPSILRIQQVVRGDSAAYFCASSPPPGRLDETQYFGPGTRLLVL.

This clone turned up a few times. The chain is built from TRBV19 and TRBJ2-7; tentatively, D is TRBD2 (5 bases). CDR3 length: 14 residues. Germline values: CDR1 LNHDA, CDR2 SQIVND (reference sequence). V lost 3 bases to trimming and J lost 0 bases, with 9 bases between them. The CDR3 region is CASSMTGISYEQYF. For the CDR3, the DNA is TGTGCCAGTAGTATGACGGGGATCTCCTACGAGCAGTACTTC.

The genes are TRBV7-8 and TRBJ2-2; D possibly corresponds to TRBD1 (5 bases). The CDR3 contains 15 residues. Germline lookup yields CDR1 SGHVS and CDR2 FQNEAQ. The germline V and J ends were trimmed by 5 bases and 2 bases, with 12 bases remaining between them. The CDR3 nucleotides read TGTGCCAGCAGCCTGAGACAGACCAACACCGGGGAGCTGTTTTTT. Translated: CASSLRQTNTGELFF.